These 28 T cell receptor beta chains share one sample of origin, sequenced in a study of T cell responses to AZD1222 COVID-19 vaccine. Clones were sequenced by immunoSEQ multiplex PCR, and TCRdb holds only the in-frame ones, with some missing. The repertoire consists of tens of thousands of clones, with about 90% occurring once and the leading ten covering 16%. The specimen was peripheral blood, collected on day 0 of AZD1222 vaccination. The receptors originated from an adult in good health.

The J gene is TRBJ2-7, the V gene TRBV10-2, with 9 bases aligning to TRBD1. The V gene end was trimmed by 9 bases and the J gene end by 1 base; junction bases not matched to a gene: 10. The germline CDR1 and CDR2 sequences are WSHSY and SAAADI. This CDR3 contains 15 residues. The CDR3 region has the DNA TGCGCCAGTGGGGTTCTGGGACAGGGTTCCTACGAGCAGTACTTC. This encodes CASGVLGQGSYEQYF.

This clone has just one count. The rearrangement joins TRBV28 to TRBJ2-3, with D maybe TRBD2 (6 bases). The CDR3 extends over 15 amino acids. V gave up 3 bases and J gave up 2 bases, with 12 bases separating them. Germline V gene sequence: CDR1 MDHEN, CDR2 SYDVKM. CDR3 nucleotides: TGTGCCAGCAGTTTGTTCGGGAGTTCCACAGATACGCAGTATTTT. Translated: CASSLFGSSTDTQYF.

The chain couples TRBV7-2 to TRBJ2-1; 11 positions match TRBD2. This CDR3 comprises 16 residues. Looked up from germline, CDR1 is SGHTA and CDR2 is FQGNSA. Trimming at V came to 2 bases and at J to 10 bases, leaving 10 bases not matched to a gene. CDR3 sequence: CASSLLVTSGSVEQFF. The CDR3 nucleotides are TGTGCCAGCAGCTTACTTGTCACTAGCGGGAGTGTGGAGCAGTTCTTC. Combining the CDR3 with reference TRBV7-2 and TRBJ2-1 gives the whole variable domain GAGVSQSPSNKVTEKGKDVELRCDPISGHTALYWYRQSLGQGLEFLIYFQGNSAPDKSGLPSDRFSAERTGGSVSTLTIQRTQQEDSAVYLCASSLLVTSGSVEQFFGPGTRLTVL.

The chain joins TRBV19 to TRBJ1-1; no reliable D call. The CDR3 extends over 13 amino acids. The ends were cut back, 4 bases at V and 4 bases at J, with 10 bases in the middle. CDR1 and CDR2 (germline): LNHDA, SQIVND (reference sequence). The chain's CDR3 is CASSRRVGTEAFF. DNA of the CDR3: TGTGCCAGTAGTAGAAGGGTTGGCACTGAAGCTTTCTTT.

J is TRBJ1-3 and V is TRBV28; D is possibly TRBD1 (5 bases). Germline assignment: CDR1 MDHEN and CDR2 SYDVKM. V was pared by 2 bases and J by 3 bases, with 14 bases between. This CDR3 has 16 residues. For the CDR3, the DNA is TGTGCCAGCAGTTTAGGGGGGATCGCCGGTGGAAACACCATATATTTT. This codes for CASSLGGIAGGNTIYF. The full variable domain, its missing parts supplied by reference TRBV28 and TRBJ1-3, is DVKVTQSSRYLVKRTGEKVFLECVQDMDHENMFWYRQDPGLGLRLIYFSYDVKMKEKGDIPEGYSVSREKKERFSLILESASTNQTSMYLCASSLGGIAGGNTIYFGEGSWLTVV.

The chain recombines TRBV10-1 with TRBJ1-5; tentatively, D is TRBD1 (5 bases). From germline, CDR1 is WNHNN and CDR2 SYGVQD (reference sequence). V lost 10 bases and J 2 bases, leaving 15 bases between the germline ends. The CDR3 is 14 residues long. For the CDR3, the DNA is TGCGCCAAGCTCCCCGGGGGAGGCAATCAGCCCCAGCATTTT. It specifies CAKLPGGGNQPQHF.

The genes are TRBV9 and TRBJ2-7; D uncertain. The CDR3 extends over 14 amino acids. CDR1 and CDR2 from the germline V gene are SGDLS and YYNGEE. Trimming removed 3 bases from V and 6 bases from J, with 16 bases in between. The CDR3 region has the DNA TGTGCCAGCAGCGAGGAGTCCGCAGGCATCGAGCAGTACTTC. Protein product: CASSEESAGIEQYF.

The chain uses TRBV5-1 and TRBJ1-2; the D is unclear. With 4 bases removed from V and 13 bases from J, the gap between germline ends came to 23 bases. Germline CDR1 reads SGHRS; CDR2 reads YFSETQ. This CDR3 spans 14 amino acids. The CDR3 sequence: CASSHQDGSQTSTF. The CDR3 region has the DNA TGCGCCAGCAGCCATCAGGACGGATCCCAGACTTCCACCTTC.

The chain carries TRBV2 and TRBJ1-2; D unclear. Between the trimmed V and J ends, which lost 3 bases and 6 bases, there was a span of 5 bases. There are 11 residues in the CDR3. Germline CDR1 and CDR2: SNHLY and FYNNEI. The CDR3 loop reads CASSDNHGYTF. The CDR3 DNA sequence: TGTGCCAGCAGTGACAACCATGGCTACACCTTC.

J is TRBJ2-4 and V is TRBV7-2; 10 nucleotides line up with TRBD2. The CDR3 covers 19 residues. V shed 2 bases and J 8 bases; nucleotides not matched to a gene: 18. CDR1 and CDR2 from the germline V gene are SGHTA and FQGNSA. DNA for the CDR3: TGTGCCAGCAGCTTACGAGCTAGCGGGAGTCGGGTTTTTATGGACATTCAGTACTTC. Its protein product is CASSLRASGSRVFMDIQYF.

The chain uses TRBV10-1 and TRBJ2-7, with D possibly being TRBD2 (6 bases). Germline values: CDR1 WNHNN, CDR2 SYGVQD (reference sequence). V lost 7 bases and J lost 4, with 17 bases in between. The CDR3 loop spans 14 amino acids. The DNA of the CDR3 is TGCGCCAGCATCCGGGACTCTGGCCCATACGAGCAGTACTTC. Translation: CASIRDSGPYEQYF.

This chain joins TRBV9 and TRBJ1-2; D possibly corresponds to TRBD1 (5 bases). The CDR3 length is 13 residues. Germline CDR1 SGDLS, CDR2 YYNGEE. Trimming pared 7 bases from V and 3 bases from J, leaving 13 bases between. In DNA form, the CDR3 reads TGTGCCAGCTCCAAGCCGGGACACTATGGCTACACCTTC. This codes for CASSKPGHYGYTF.

The V call is TRBV9, the J call TRBJ1-5; D possibly corresponds to TRBD1 (5 bases). The germline V gene has CDR1 SGDLS and CDR2 YYNGEE. This CDR3 comprises 15 residues. V was shortened by 0 bases and J by 0 bases, with 7 bases between the two germline ends. CDR3 sequence: CASSVEGNSNQPQHF. CDR3 in DNA: TGTGCCAGCAGCGTAGAGGGGAATAGCAATCAGCCCCAGCATTTT.

This chain connects TRBV3-1 (or the pseudogene TRBV3-2) to TRBJ2-3; D is ambiguous. The CDR3 sequence is 12 residues long. The V and J ends lost 1 base and 5 bases respectively, with 4 bases between them. CDR1 and CDR2 from the germline V gene are LGHDT and YNNKEL (reference sequence). The CDR3 spells CASSQGGDTQYF. The CDR3 nucleotides are TGTGCCAGCAGCCAAGGAGGAGATACGCAGTATTTT.

V and J are TRBV11-3 and TRBJ1-1, with TRBD1 matching 9 bases. Germline CDR1 and CDR2: SGHNT and YENEEA. J lost 1 base, V lost 3 bases, and 0 bases had no gene match. This CDR3 is built from 14 residues. The CDR3 DNA sequence: TGTGCCAGCAGCTTGACAGGGGGGAACACTGAAGCTTTCTTT. It encodes CASSLTGGNTEAFF.

The V call is TRBV5-4, the J call TRBJ2-7; the D is unclear. Germline CDR1 SGHNT, CDR2 YYREEE (reference sequence). The CDR3 totals 12 residues. V lost 3 bases to trimming and J lost 2 bases, with 6 bases between them. This CDR3 is CASSSGPYEQYF. CDR3 sequence (DNA): TGTGCCAGCAGCTCCGGCCCCTACGAGCAGTACTTC.

The chain joins TRBV10-1 to TRBJ2-7; 7 nucleotides align to TRBD1. After removal of 4 bases from V and 4 bases from J, the junction contained 22 bases not matched to a gene. Germline V lookup: CDR1 WNHNN, CDR2 SYGVQD (reference sequence). The CDR3 spans 19 residues. The CDR3 here is CASSAPPVEGGINSYEQYF. The DNA for the CDR3 is TGCGCCAGCAGTGCCCCCCCAGTAGAAGGGGGCATCAACTCGTACGAGCAGTACTTC.

This clone has a single count. The chain is built from TRBV20-1 and TRBJ2-3; the D gene is possibly TRBD2 (6 bases). From germline, CDR1 is DFQATT and CDR2 SNEGSKA (reference sequence). The CDR3 covers 11 residues. Here the CDR3 reads CSGTSTDTQYF. CDR3 DNA sequence: TGCAGCGGGACTAGCACAGATACGCAGTATTTT.

The chain carries TRBV30 and TRBJ1-1, with 7 bases that match TRBD1. The length of the CDR3 is 18 residues. Germline lookup yields CDR1 GTSNPN and CDR2 SVGIG (reference sequence). With V trimmed by 2 bases and J by 0 bases, 15 bases remained unmatched. The DNA of the CDR3 is TGTGCCTGGAGTCCAAACGCCGGGACAGTTATCATGAACACTGAAGCTTTCTTT. Translation: CAWSPNAGTVIMNTEAFF.

The chain employs TRBV20-1 and TRBJ2-7; D remains ambiguous. From germline, CDR1 is DFQATT and CDR2 SNEGSKA (reference sequence). Trimming took 3 bases from V and 0 from J, leaving 18 bases between them. The CDR3 sequence is 16 residues long. CDR3 sequence: CSASFVLAPSSYEQYF. In DNA, the CDR3 is TGCAGTGCTAGTTTCGTTCTCGCGCCTAGCTCCTACGAGCAGTACTTC.

This clone was seen a handful of times. The rearrangement links TRBV3-1 (or the pseudogene TRBV3-2) to TRBJ1-2; D is uncertain. The germline CDR1 and CDR2 sequences are LGHDT and YNNKEL (reference sequence). The length of the CDR3 is 12 residues. V was pared by 4 bases and J by 1 base, with 4 bases between. Written as DNA, the CDR3 is TGTGCCAGCAGCCTCTTTAACTATGGCTACACCTTC. Translation gives CASSLFNYGYTF.

The chain is built from TRBV28 and TRBJ2-5; D may be TRBD1 (6 bases). V lost 6 bases, J lost 7 bases, and 21 bases lay in between. The CDR3 extends over 15 amino acids. Germline V gene lookup returns CDR1 MDHEN and CDR2 SYDVKM. The CDR3 DNA follows: TGTGCCAGCAGCCGGAAGTCACAGGGCTTTGTGACCCAGTACTTC. This translates into CASSRKSQGFVTQYF.

The genes are TRBV27 and TRBJ1-1, with 7 bases fitting TRBD1. Germline CDR1 MNHEY, CDR2 SMNVEV (reference sequence). V lost 2 bases and J lost 0; bases outside the gene matches: 3. The length of the CDR3 is 15 residues. This CDR3 is CASSLSGQVNTEAFF. The CDR3 nucleotides read TGTGCCAGCAGTTTAAGTGGACAGGTGAACACTGAAGCTTTCTTT.

This chain links TRBV14 with TRBJ1-1; 8 bases map to TRBD1. The length of the CDR3 is 13 residues. The V and J ends lost 6 bases and 3 bases, in that order; junction bases with no gene match: 3. Germline V gene sequence: CDR1 SGHDN, CDR2 FVKESK. CDR3 sequence reads: CASRGQGYTEAFF. The CDR3 nucleotides are TGTGCCAGCAGAGGACAGGGTTACACTGAAGCTTTCTTT.

This clone was recorded once. The chain joins TRBV27 to TRBJ2-3, with D possibly being TRBD2 (6 bases). The CDR3 sequence is 14 residues long. Looked up from germline, CDR1 is MNHEY and CDR2 is SMNVEV (reference sequence). Trimming removed 2 bases from V and 0 bases from J, with 6 bases in between. The CDR3: CASSLGGSTDTQYF. CDR3 nucleotides: TGTGCCAGCAGTTTAGGGGGGAGCACAGATACGCAGTATTTT.

The genes are TRBV4-2 and TRBJ2-7, with D unresolved. The CDR3 is 14 amino acids. CDR1 is LGHNA, CDR2 YNFKEQ, per germline. Trimming pared 0 bases from V and 3 bases from J, leaving 9 bases between. DNA for the CDR3: TGTGCCAGCAGCCAAGAAAGAAGCTTCTACGAGCAGTACTTC. Translated, it gives CASSQERSFYEQYF.

The CDR3 protein is CASSIGTSGNIQYF. CDR3 nucleotide sequence: TGTGCCAGCAGCATCGGGACTAGCGGAAACATTCAGTACTTC. The rearrangement joins TRBV5-4 to TRBJ2-4; TRBD2 aligns across 11 bases. With V trimmed by 4 bases and J by 6 bases, 3 bases remained unmatched. There are 14 residues in the CDR3. CDR1 SGHNT and CDR2 YYREEE come from the germline V gene (reference sequence).

This clone was found once. This rearrangement joins TRBV2 to TRBJ2-3, with 10 bases identical to TRBD1. CDR1 and CDR2 from the germline V gene are SNHLY and FYNNEI. This CDR3 contains 18 residues. The V segment lost 6 bases and the J segment 4 bases; nucleotides outside the gene matches: 16. DNA of the CDR3: TGTGCCAGCAGGCCCCTCCTAGGGGACAGGGGAGACCCAGATACGCAGTATTTT. Its translation is CASRPLLGDRGDPDTQYF.